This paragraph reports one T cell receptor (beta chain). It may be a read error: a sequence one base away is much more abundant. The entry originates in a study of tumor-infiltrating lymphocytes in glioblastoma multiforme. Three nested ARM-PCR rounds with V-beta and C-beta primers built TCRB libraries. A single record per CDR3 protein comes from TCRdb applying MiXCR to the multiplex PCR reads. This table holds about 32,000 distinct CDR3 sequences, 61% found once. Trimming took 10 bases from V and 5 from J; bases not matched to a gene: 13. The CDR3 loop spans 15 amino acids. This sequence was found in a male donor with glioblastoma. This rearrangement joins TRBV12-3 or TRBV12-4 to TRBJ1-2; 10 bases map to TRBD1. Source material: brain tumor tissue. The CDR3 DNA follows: TGTGCCACAAGTTTAGACAGGGGGCGATGGTATGGCTACACCTTC. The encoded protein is CATSLDRGRWYGYTF.